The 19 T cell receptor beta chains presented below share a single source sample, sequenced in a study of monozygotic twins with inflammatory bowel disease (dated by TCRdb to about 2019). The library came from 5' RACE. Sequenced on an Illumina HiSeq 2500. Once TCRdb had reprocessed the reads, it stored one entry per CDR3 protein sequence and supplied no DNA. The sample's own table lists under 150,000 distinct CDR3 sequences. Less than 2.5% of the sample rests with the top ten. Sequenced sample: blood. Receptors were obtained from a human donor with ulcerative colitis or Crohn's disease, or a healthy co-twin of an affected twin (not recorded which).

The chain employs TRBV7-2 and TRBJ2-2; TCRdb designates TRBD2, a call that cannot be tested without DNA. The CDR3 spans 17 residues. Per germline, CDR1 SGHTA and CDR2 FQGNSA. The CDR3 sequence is CASSSYAGRVETGELFF. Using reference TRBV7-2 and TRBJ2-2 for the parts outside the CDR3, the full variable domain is GAGVSQSPSNKVTEKGKDVELRCDPISGHTALYWYRQSLGQGLEFLIYFQGNSAPDKSGLPSDRFSAERTGGSVSTLTIQRTQQEDSAVYLCASSSYAGRVETGELFFGEGSRLTVL.

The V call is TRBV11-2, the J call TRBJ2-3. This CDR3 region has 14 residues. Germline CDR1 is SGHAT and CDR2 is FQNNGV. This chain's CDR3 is CARSLLVGTDTQYF.

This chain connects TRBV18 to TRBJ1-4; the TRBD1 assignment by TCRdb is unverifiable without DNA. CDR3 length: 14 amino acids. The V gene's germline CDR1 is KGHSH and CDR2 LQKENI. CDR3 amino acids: CASSPYRDGEKLFF. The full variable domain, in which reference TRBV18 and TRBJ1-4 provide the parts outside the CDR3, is NAGVMQNPRHLVRRRGQEARLRCSPMKGHSHVYWYRQLPEEGLKFMVYLQKENIIDESGMPKERFSAEFPKEGPSILRIQQVVRGDSAAYFCASSPYRDGEKLFFGSGTQLSVL.

CDR3 protein: CASSQDFTPSRELFF. The chain combines TRBV4-1 with TRBJ2-2; TCRdb reports TRBD1, a call that lacks DNA to check it against. CDR1 is MGHRA and CDR2 is YSYEKL in the germline V gene. This CDR3 spans 15 amino acids.

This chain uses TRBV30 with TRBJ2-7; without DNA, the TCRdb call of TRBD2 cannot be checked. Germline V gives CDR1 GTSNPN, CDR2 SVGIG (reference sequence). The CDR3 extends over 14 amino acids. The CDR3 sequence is CAWSKQGPYYEQYF.

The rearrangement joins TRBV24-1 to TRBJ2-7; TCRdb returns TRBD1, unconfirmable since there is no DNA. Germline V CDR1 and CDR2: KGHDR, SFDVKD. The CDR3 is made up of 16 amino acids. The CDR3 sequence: CATSGHGTALPYEQYF.

The CDR3 loop reads CASSRLPGGLNEQFF. The rearrangement links TRBV4-3 to TRBJ2-1; TCRdb outputs TRBD1, but without DNA this stays unchecked. CDR1 and CDR2 (germline): LGHNA, YSLEER. The CDR3 is 15 amino acids.

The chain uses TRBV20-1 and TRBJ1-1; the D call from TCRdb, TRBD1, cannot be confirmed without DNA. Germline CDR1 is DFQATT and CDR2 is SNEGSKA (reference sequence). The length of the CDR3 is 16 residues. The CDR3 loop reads CSAKWRRGGADTEAFF.

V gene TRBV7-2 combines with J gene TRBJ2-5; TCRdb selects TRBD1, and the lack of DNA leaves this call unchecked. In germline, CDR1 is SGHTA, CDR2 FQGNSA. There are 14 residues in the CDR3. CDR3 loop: CASSYQGAAETQYF.

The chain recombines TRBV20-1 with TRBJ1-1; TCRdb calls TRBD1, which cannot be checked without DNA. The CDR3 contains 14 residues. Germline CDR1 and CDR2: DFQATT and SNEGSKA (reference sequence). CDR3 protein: CSASMGRGGTEAFF.

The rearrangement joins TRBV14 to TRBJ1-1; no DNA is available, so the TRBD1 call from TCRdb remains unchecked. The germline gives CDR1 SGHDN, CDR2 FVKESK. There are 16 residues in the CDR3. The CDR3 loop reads CASSRLGNRGNTEAFF.

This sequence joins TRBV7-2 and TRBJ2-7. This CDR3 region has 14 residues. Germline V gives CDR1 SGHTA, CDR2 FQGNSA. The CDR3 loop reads CASSLVASVYEQYF.

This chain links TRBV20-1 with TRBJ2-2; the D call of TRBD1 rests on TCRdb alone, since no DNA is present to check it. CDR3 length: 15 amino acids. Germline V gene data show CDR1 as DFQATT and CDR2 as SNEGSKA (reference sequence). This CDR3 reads CSARALAGASGELFF.

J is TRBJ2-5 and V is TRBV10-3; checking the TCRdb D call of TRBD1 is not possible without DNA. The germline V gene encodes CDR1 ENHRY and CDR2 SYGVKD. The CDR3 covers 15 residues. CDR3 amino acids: CAISESQGLGETQYF.

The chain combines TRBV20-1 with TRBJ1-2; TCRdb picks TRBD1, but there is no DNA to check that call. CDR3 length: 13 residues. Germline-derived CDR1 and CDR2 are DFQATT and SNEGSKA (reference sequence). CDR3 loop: CSATDRVGYGYTF.

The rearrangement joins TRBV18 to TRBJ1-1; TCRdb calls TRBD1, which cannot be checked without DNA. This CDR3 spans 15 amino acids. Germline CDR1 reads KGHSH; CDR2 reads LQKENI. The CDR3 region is CASSPPIGDGTEAFF.

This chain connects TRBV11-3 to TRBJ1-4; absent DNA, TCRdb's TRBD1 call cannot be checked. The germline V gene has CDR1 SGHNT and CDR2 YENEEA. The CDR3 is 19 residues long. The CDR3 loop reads CASSLAGTGGGGTNEKLFF. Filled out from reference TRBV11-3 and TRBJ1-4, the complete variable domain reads EAGVVQSPRYKIIEKKQPVAFWCNPISGHNTLYWYLQNLGQGPELLIRYENEEAVDDSQLPKDRFSAERLKGVDSTLKIQPAELGDSAVYLCASSLAGTGGGGTNEKLFFGSGTQLSVL.

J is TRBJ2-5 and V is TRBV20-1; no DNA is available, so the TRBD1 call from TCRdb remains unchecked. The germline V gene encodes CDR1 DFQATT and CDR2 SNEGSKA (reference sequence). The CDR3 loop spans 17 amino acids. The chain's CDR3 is CSINPDTLRGYQETQYF.

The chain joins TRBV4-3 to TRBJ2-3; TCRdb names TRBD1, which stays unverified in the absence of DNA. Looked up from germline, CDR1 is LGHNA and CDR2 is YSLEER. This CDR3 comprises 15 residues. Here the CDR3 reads CASSQLTGGTDTQYF.